The 14 T cell receptor beta chains reported below all come from one sample, sequenced in a study of cytomegalovirus exposure and HLA in healthy donors. Researchers ran the PCR with 60 Vbeta and 13 Jbeta primers. Here immunoSEQ multiplex PCR was the method, and the copy in TCRdb shows in-frame clones only, minus some. The data contain roughly 120,000 clones, around three quarters of them seen just once; the ten biggest clones take up 9.5% to 15%. Specimen: PBMCs. The receptor source for this set is a woman aged 40 to 50 in good health and CMV-seropositive.

V gene TRBV11-2 combines with J gene TRBJ1-1; possible D gene TRBD1, 6 bases. From germline, CDR1 is SGHAT and CDR2 FQNNGV. CDR3 length: 14 amino acids. The V end lost 1 base, the J end lost 5 bases, and 11 bases lay between the germline ends. This CDR3 is CASSLGGLGTEAFF. Written as DNA, the CDR3 is TGTGCCAGCAGCTTAGGGGGGCTGGGGACTGAAGCTTTCTTT.

This sequence joins TRBV11-1 and TRBJ2-7; 10 bases align to TRBD2. The CDR3 runs to 16 residues. Germline V gene sequence: CDR1 SGHAT, CDR2 FQDESV (reference sequence). V was pared by 1 base and J by 4 bases, with 7 bases of the junction left unmatched. CDR3 nucleotide sequence: TGTGCCAGCAGCTTAGATGCTAGCGGGAGCGCGTACGAGCAGTACTTC. Protein product: CASSLDASGSAYEQYF.

This sequence joins TRBV5-6 and TRBJ1-5; tentatively, D is TRBD1 (5 bases). The germline CDR1 and CDR2 sequences are SGHDT and YYEEEE. V was cut by 4 bases and J by 1 base, with 9 bases left in between. The CDR3 totals 14 residues. The CDR3, as DNA: TGTGCCAGCAGCCGCAGACAGAGCAATCAGCCCCAGCATTTT. This encodes CASSRRQSNQPQHF. Using reference TRBV5-6 and TRBJ1-5 for the parts outside the CDR3, the full variable domain is DAGVTQSPTHLIKTRGQQVTLRCSPKSGHDTVSWYQQALGQGPQFIFQYYEEEERQRGNFPDRFSGHQFPNYSSELNVNALLLGDSALYLCASSRRQSNQPQHFGDGTRLSIL.

The genes are TRBV4-1 and TRBJ2-3; 9 positions agree with TRBD1. V was clipped by 4 bases and J by 6 bases; unmatched bases: 14. Germline lookup yields CDR1 MGHRA and CDR2 YSYEKL. This CDR3 spans 17 amino acids. In DNA form, the CDR3 reads TGCGCCAGCAGCCGACAGAGCGGGGACAGGGAGGAGGATACGCAGTATTTT. Residues: CASSRQSGDREEDTQYF.

This clone was picked up one time. The chain carries TRBV18 and TRBJ1-5, with D possibly matching TRBD1 (6 bases). V was pared by 4 bases and J by 7 bases, with 17 bases between. The CDR3 is made up of 15 amino acids. Germline values: CDR1 KGHSH, CDR2 LQKENI. DNA of the CDR3: TGTGCCAGCTCACTGATGGACAGCCGAGGACAGCCCCAGCATTTT. Its translation: CASSLMDSRGQPQHF.

The chain uses TRBV10-3 and TRBJ1-1, with D maybe TRBD1 (5 bases). V was pared by 2 bases and J by 6 bases, with 16 bases between. This CDR3 contains 15 residues. CDR1 is ENHRY and CDR2 is SYGVKD in the germline V gene. The chain's CDR3 is CAISEGAGIMAEAFF. The CDR3 DNA follows: TGTGCCATCAGTGAGGGGGCAGGGATCATGGCTGAAGCTTTCTTT.

This chain connects TRBV6-1 to TRBJ1-2, with TRBD1 as a possible D gene (5 bases). CDR1 and CDR2 from the germline V gene are MNHNS and SASEGT. The ends were cut back, 8 bases at V and 5 bases at J, with 9 bases in the middle. The length of the CDR3 is 11 residues. The CDR3 loop is CASPGGYGYTF. CDR3 DNA: TGTGCCAGCCCTGGGGGGTATGGCTACACCTTC.

A remark on this clone: A junction end diverges from the germline sequence, so it may reflect a read error. The same CDR3 is also encoded by other DNA sequences in this sample. The gene calls are TRBV10-1 and TRBJ2-7, with 11 bases identical to TRBD1. This CDR3 spans 16 amino acids. Per the germline V gene, CDR1 is WNHNN and CDR2 is SYGVQD (reference sequence). The CDR3 DNA is TGCGCCAGTAGTGAGTCTGGGACAGGGGGTAGGTACGAGCAGTACTTC. This codes for CASSESGTGGRYEQYF.

The chain carries TRBV10-3 and TRBJ1-5; D unclear. The CDR3 runs to 14 residues. Germline V gene sequence: CDR1 ENHRY, CDR2 SYGVKD. V lost 2 bases and J 7 bases, leaving 12 bases between the germline ends. The CDR3 DNA follows: TGTGCCATCAGTGAGGGTACCGCGGGGCAGCCCCAGCATTTT. Translating gives CAISEGTAGQPQHF.

The genes are TRBV5-6 and TRBJ1-1; 7 bases are a match to TRBD1. This CDR3 has 14 residues. Germline CDR1 SGHDT, CDR2 YYEEEE. The V segment lost 9 bases and the J segment 2 bases; nucleotides outside the gene matches: 10. Written as DNA, the CDR3 is TGTGCCACCGAGACAGGGCTAGGAAACACTGAAGCTTTCTTT. Amino acids: CATETGLGNTEAFF.

The chain combines TRBV19 with TRBJ2-7; 8 bases line up with TRBD1. Looked up from germline, CDR1 is LNHDA and CDR2 is SQIVND (reference sequence). J gave up 5 bases and V 5 bases, and 11 bases lay outside the gene matches. The CDR3 loop spans 15 amino acids. CDR3 protein: CASSLSGTGGHEQYF. The CDR3, as DNA: TGTGCCAGTAGTTTATCCGGGACAGGTGGGCACGAGCAGTACTTC.

The table lists this clone with many counts. The chain recombines TRBV19 with TRBJ2-1, with a weak D call TRBD1 (6 bases). CDR3 size: 16 residues. Germline V lookup: CDR1 LNHDA, CDR2 SQIVND (reference sequence). V dropped 1 base and J dropped 3 bases, with 13 bases sitting between them. DNA for the CDR3: TGTGCCAGTAGTATAGTTAGTGGGGACATCTACAATGAGCAGTTCTTC. Its translation is CASSIVSGDIYNEQFF.

The chain combines TRBV2 with TRBJ2-7; TRBD1 aligns across 10 bases. The ends lost 6 bases at V and 1 base at J; junction bases unmatched: 6. CDR3 length: 15 amino acids. Germline CDR1 reads SNHLY; CDR2 reads FYNNEI. The DNA for the CDR3 is TGTGCCAGCAGCCGGGACAGGGGTACGTCCTACGAGCAGTACTTC. Its protein product is CASSRDRGTSYEQYF. Filled out from reference TRBV2 and TRBJ2-7, the complete variable domain reads EPEVTQTPSHQVTQMGQEVILRCVPISNHLYFYWYRQILGQKVEFLVSFYNNEISEKSEIFDDQFSVERPDGSNFTLKIRSTKLEDSAMYFCASSRDRGTSYEQYFGPGTRLTVT.

The V gene is TRBV7-6, the J gene TRBJ2-1; the match to TRBD2 covers 11 bases. The V gene's germline CDR1 is SGHVS and CDR2 FNYEAQ. The trim removed 5 bases at V and 5 bases at J, leaving 8 bases unmatched. The CDR3 totals 16 residues. CDR3 in amino acids: CASSPLTSGAHNEQFF. The CDR3 DNA reads as TGTGCCAGCAGCCCTCTGACTAGCGGGGCCCACAATGAGCAGTTCTTC.